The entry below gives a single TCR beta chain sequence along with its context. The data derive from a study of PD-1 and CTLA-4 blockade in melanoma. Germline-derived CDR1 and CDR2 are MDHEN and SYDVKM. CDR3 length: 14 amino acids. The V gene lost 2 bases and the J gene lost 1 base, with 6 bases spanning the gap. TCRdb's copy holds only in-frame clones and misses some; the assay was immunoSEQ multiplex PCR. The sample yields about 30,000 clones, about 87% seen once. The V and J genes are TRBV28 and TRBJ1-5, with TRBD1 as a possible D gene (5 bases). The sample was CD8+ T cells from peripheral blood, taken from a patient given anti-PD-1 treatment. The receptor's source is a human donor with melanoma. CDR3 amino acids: CASSLRGSNQPQHF. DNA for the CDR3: TGTGCCAGCAGTTTACGGGGGAGCAATCAGCCCCAGCATTTT.